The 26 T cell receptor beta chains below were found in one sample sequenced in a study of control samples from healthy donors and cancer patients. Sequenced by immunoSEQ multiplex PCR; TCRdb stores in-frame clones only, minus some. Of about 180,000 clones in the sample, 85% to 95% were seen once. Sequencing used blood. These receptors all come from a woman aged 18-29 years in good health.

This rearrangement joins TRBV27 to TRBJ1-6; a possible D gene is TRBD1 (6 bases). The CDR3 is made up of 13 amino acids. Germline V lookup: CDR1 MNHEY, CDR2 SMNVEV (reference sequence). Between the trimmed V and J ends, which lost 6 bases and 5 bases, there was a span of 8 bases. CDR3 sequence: CASRRGNNSPLHF. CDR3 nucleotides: TGTGCCAGCAGAAGGGGGAATAATTCACCCCTCCACTTT.

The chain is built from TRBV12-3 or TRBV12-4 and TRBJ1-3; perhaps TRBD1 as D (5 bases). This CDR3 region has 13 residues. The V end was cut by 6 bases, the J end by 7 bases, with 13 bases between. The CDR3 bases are TGTGCCAGCAGCCCCCCAGGGAGGAACACCATATATTTT. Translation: CASSPPGRNTIYF.

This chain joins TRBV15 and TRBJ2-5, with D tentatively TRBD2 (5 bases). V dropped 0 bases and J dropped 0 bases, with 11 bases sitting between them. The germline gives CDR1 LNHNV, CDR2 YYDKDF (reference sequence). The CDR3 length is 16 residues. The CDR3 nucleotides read TGTGCCACCAGCAGAGATCAGACGGGATACCAAGAGACCCAGTACTTC. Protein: CATSRDQTGYQETQYF.

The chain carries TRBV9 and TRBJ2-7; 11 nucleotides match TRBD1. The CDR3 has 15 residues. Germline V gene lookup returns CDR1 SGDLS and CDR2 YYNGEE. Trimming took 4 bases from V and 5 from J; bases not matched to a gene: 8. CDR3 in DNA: TGTGCCAGCAGCTCTTGGACAGGGGGCTTCGACGAGCAGTACTTC. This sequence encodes CASSSWTGGFDEQYF.

The CDR3 is CASSYGQGEGTQYF. CDR3 nucleotides: TGTGCCAGCAGCTATGGACAGGGCGAGGGGACCCAGTACTTC. This sequence joins TRBV5-5 and TRBJ2-5; TRBD1 aligns across 8 bases. V lost 3 bases to trimming and J lost 7 bases; unmatched junction nucleotides: 8. This CDR3 is built from 14 residues. The V gene's germline CDR1 is SGHKS and CDR2 YYEKEE (reference sequence).

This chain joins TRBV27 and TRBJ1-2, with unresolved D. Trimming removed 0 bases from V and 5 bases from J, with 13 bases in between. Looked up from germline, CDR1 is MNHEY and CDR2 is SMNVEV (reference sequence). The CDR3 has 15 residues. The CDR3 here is CASSLSAVSSYGYTF. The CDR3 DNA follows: TGTGCCAGCAGTTTATCCGCAGTCTCCTCATATGGCTACACCTTC.

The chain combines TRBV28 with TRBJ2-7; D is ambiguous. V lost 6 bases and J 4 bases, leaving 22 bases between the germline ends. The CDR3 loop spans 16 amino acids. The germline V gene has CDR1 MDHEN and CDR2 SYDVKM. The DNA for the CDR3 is TGTGCCAGCAGGACGAACAAAAAGGTAGTTTGGTACGAGCAGTACTTC. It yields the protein CASRTNKKVVWYEQYF.

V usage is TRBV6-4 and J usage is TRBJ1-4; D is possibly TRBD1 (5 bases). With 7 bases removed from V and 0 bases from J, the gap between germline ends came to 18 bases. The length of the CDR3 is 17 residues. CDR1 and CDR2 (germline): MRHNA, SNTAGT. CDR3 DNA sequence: TGTGCCAGCAAGAGAAACAGGAGGTTCACAACTAATGAAAAACTGTTTTTT. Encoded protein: CASKRNRRFTTNEKLFF.

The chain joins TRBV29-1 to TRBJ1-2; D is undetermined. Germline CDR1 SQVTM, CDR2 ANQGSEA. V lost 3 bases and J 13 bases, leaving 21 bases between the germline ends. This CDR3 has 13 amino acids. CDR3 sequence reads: CSVEGLRHGLVTF. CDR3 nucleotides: TGCAGCGTTGAGGGCTTACGGCACGGACTTGTCACCTTC.

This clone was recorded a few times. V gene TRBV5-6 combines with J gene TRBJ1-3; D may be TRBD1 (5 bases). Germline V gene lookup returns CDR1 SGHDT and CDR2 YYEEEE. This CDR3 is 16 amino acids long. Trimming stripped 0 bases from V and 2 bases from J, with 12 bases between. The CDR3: CASSLVATQAGNTIYF. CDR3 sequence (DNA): TGTGCCAGCAGCTTGGTGGCGACACAGGCTGGAAACACCATATATTTT. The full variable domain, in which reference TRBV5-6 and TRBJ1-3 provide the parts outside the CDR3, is DAGVTQSPTHLIKTRGQQVTLRCSPKSGHDTVSWYQQALGQGPQFIFQYYEEEERQRGNFPDRFSGHQFPNYSSELNVNALLLGDSALYLCASSLVATQAGNTIYFGEGSWLTVV.

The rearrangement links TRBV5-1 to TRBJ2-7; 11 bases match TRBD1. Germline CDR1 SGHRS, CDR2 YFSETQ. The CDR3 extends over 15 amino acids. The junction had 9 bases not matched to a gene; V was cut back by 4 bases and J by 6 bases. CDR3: CASSVGTGGRGEQYF. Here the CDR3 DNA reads TGCGCCAGCAGCGTGGGGACAGGGGGTAGGGGCGAGCAGTACTTC.

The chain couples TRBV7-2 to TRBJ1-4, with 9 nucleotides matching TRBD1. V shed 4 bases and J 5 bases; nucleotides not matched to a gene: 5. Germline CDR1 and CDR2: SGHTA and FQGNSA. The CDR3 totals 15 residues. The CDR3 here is CASSSPGTGNEKLFF. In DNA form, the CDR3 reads TGTGCCAGCAGCTCCCCCGGGACAGGGAATGAAAAACTGTTTTTT. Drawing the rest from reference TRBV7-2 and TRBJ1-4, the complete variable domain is GAGVSQSPSNKVTEKGKDVELRCDPISGHTALYWYRQSLGQGLEFLIYFQGNSAPDKSGLPSDRFSAERTGGSVSTLTIQRTQQEDSAVYLCASSSPGTGNEKLFFGSGTQLSVL.

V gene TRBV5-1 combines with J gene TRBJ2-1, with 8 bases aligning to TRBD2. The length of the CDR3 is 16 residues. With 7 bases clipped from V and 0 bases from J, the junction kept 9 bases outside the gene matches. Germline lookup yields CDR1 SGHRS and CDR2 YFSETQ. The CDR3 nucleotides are TGCGCCAGCGCCTGGCCGAGCGGGGGCTCCTACAATGAGCAGTTCTTC. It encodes CASAWPSGGSYNEQFF.

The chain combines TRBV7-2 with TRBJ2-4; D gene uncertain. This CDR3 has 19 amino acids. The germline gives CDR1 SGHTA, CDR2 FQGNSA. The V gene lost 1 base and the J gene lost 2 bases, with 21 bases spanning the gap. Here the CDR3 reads CASSLDAAPVRRTKNIQYF. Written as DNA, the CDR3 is TGTGCCAGCAGCTTAGATGCCGCTCCTGTGCGGAGAACCAAAAACATTCAGTACTTC.

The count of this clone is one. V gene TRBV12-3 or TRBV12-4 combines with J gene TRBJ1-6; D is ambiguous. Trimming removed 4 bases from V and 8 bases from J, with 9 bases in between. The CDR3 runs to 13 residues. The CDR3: CASSSGRDSPLHF. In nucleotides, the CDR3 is TGTGCCAGCAGTTCCGGGCGGGATTCACCCCTCCACTTT.

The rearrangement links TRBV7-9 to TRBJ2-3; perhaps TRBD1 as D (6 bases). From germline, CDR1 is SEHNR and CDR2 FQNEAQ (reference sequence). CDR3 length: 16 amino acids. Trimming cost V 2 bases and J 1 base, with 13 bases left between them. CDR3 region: CASSLYGAGGTDTQYF. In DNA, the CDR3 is TGTGCCAGCAGCTTATACGGGGCAGGGGGCACAGATACGCAGTATTTT.

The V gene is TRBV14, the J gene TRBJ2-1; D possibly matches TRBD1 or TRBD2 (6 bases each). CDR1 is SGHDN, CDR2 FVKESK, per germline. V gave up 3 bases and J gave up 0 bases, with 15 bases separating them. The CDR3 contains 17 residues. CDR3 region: CASSHPGGGASYNEQFF. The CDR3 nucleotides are TGTGCCAGCAGCCACCCCGGGGGCGGGGCCTCCTACAATGAGCAGTTCTTC.

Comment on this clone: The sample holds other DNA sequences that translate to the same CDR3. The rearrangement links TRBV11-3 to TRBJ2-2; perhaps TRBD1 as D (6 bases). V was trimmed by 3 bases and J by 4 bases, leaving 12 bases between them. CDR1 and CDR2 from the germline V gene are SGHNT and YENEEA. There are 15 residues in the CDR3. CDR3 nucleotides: TGTGCCAGCAGCTTCGGGCACAGGGTCACCGGGGAGCTGTTTTTT. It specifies CASSFGHRVTGELFF.

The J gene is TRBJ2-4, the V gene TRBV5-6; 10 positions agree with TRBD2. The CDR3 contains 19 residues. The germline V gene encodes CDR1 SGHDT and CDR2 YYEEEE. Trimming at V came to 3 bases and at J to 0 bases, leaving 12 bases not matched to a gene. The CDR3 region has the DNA TGTGCCAGCAGCTCCGTCACTAGCGGGGTTGGGTTAGCCAAAAACATTCAGTACTTC. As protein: CASSSVTSGVGLAKNIQYF. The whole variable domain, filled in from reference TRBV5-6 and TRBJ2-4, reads DAGVTQSPTHLIKTRGQQVTLRCSPKSGHDTVSWYQQALGQGPQFIFQYYEEEERQRGNFPDRFSGHQFPNYSSELNVNALLLGDSALYLCASSSVTSGVGLAKNIQYFGAGTRLSVL.

Here the CDR3 reads CASRFWEDTQYF. The CDR3 nucleotides read TGTGCCAGCAGGTTCTGGGAGGATACGCAGTATTTT. The chain has TRBV12-3 or TRBV12-4 and TRBJ2-3; a weak D match, TRBD2 (5 bases). Trimming pared 6 bases from V and 6 bases from J, leaving 10 bases between. The CDR3 loop spans 12 amino acids.

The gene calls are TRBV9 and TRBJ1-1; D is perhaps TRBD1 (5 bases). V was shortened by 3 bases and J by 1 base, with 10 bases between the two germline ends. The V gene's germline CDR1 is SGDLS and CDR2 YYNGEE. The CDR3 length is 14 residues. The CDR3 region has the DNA TGTGCCAGCAGCGGGGGCGGAAAGAACACTGAAGCTTTCTTT. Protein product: CASSGGGKNTEAFF.

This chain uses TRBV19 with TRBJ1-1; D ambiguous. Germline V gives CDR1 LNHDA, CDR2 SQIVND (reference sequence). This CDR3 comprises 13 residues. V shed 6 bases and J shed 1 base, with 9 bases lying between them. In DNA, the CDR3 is TGTGCCAGTAGGGGGAAAAGGAACACTGAAGCTTTCTTT. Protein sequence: CASRGKRNTEAFF.

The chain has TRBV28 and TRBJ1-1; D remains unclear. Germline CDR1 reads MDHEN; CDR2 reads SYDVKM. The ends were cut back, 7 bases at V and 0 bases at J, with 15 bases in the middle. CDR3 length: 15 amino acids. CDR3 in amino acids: CASTPTVSMNTEAFF. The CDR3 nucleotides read TGTGCCAGCACCCCGACCGTATCCATGAACACTGAAGCTTTCTTT.

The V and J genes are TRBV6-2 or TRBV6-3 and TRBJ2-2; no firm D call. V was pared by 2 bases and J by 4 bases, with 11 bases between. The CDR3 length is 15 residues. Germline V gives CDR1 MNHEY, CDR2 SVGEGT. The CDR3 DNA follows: TGTGCCAGCAGTTACAGTCTGGGCCCCACCGGGGAGCTGTTTTTT. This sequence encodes CASSYSLGPTGELFF.

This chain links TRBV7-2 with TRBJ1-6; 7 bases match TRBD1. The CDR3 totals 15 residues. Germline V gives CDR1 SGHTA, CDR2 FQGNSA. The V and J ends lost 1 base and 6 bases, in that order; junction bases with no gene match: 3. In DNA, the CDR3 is TGTGCCAGCAGCTTAGGCAGGGGGACTAATTCACCCCTCCACTTT. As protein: CASSLGRGTNSPLHF.

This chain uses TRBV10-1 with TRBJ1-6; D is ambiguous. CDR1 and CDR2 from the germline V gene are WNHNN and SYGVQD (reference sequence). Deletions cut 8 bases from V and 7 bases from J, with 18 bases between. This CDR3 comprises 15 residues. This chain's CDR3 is CASPPLKDGNSPLHF. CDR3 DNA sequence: TGCGCCAGCCCCCCGCTGAAAGACGGGAATTCACCCCTCCACTTT.